The 18 T cell receptor beta chains reported below all come from one sample, sequenced in a study of blood T cell repertoires in COVID-19. The assay was immunoSEQ multiplex PCR, and TCRdb's table has in-frame clones only and misses some. The profile shows some 260,000 clones, 88% of them singletons. The sequenced material came from peripheral blood. These TCRs come from a middle-aged woman who had recovered from COVID-19.

The chain carries TRBV6-5 and TRBJ1-1, with a weak D call TRBD1 (5 bases). The CDR3 length is 12 residues. V was cut by 2 bases and J by 10 bases, with 11 bases left in between. Germline V gene lookup returns CDR1 MNHEY and CDR2 SVGAGI. This chain's CDR3 is CASSYGGTVAFF. The CDR3 nucleotides are TGTGCCAGCAGTTACGGGGGGACGGTAGCTTTCTTT.

The chain carries TRBV10-3 and TRBJ2-3; 7 positions agree with TRBD1. This CDR3 has 15 residues. Germline V gene lookup returns CDR1 ENHRY and CDR2 SYGVKD. The V segment lost 4 bases and the J segment 5 bases; nucleotides outside the gene matches: 9. CDR3 sequence: CAISGGQQGRDTQYF. The CDR3 coding sequence is TGTGCCATCAGTGGGGGGCAACAGGGGAGAGATACGCAGTATTTT.

The chain links TRBV19 to TRBJ2-1; TRBD2 aligns across 10 bases. J lost 8 bases, V lost 5 bases, and 12 bases had no gene match. CDR1 is LNHDA and CDR2 is SQIVND in the germline V gene (reference sequence). The CDR3 runs to 16 residues. Written as DNA, the CDR3 is TGTGCCAGTAGTTGGGGGCCTAGCGGGAGCGGGCATGAGCAGTTCTTC. It is translated as CASSWGPSGSGHEQFF.

The CDR3: CASSPLWVAGANTGELFF. The DNA of the CDR3 is TGTGCCAGTAGTCCACTTTGGGTAGCGGGCGCGAACACCGGGGAGCTGTTTTTT. This sequence joins TRBV19 and TRBJ2-2; 7 bases are a match to TRBD2. Germline V gene data show CDR1 as LNHDA and CDR2 as SQIVND (reference sequence). The CDR3 runs to 18 residues. The ends lost 5 bases at V and 0 bases at J; junction bases unmatched: 12.

Only one count was recorded for this clone. V is TRBV6-1 and J is TRBJ2-7, with D possibly TRBD2 on 5 matching bases. CDR1 is MNHNS and CDR2 is SASEGT in the germline V gene. V gave up 0 bases and J gave up 9 bases, with 18 bases separating them. CDR3 length: 15 amino acids. CDR3 region: CASSEALPGYRGQYV. The CDR3 nucleotides read TGTGCCAGCAGTGAAGCGCTTCCGGGATACCGGGGGCAGTACGTC.

This clone was seen only a few times. The CDR3 loop is CASTAGVGTEAFF. In nucleotides, the CDR3 is TGCGCCAGCACCGCAGGGGTGGGCACTGAAGCTTTCTTT. This chain uses TRBV5-1 with TRBJ1-1; possible D gene TRBD1, 6 bases. This CDR3 is 13 amino acids long. CDR1 is SGHRS, CDR2 YFSETQ, per germline. With 6 bases removed from V and 4 bases from J, the gap between germline ends came to 13 bases.

This clone was recorded a few times. The CDR3 DNA reads as TGCGCCAGCAGCCAAGATATGGGGGGTTCGGCGAATGAGCAGTTCTTC. Its protein product is CASSQDMGGSANEQFF. V usage is TRBV4-3 and J usage is TRBJ2-1, with D perhaps TRBD2 (6 bases). CDR1 and CDR2 (germline): LGHNA, YSLEER. This CDR3 spans 16 amino acids. V lost 0 bases to trimming and J lost 7 bases, with 16 bases between them.

The gene calls are TRBV12-3 or TRBV12-4 and TRBJ1-4; a possible D gene is TRBD1 (5 bases). Trimming stripped 6 bases from V and 4 bases from J, with 9 bases between. The CDR3 is 13 amino acids. CDR3 amino acids: CASRTGNNEKLFF. CDR3 nucleotide sequence: TGTGCCAGCAGAACAGGCAATAATGAAAAACTGTTTTTT.

This chain joins TRBV7-8 and TRBJ1-2, with 8 bases fitting TRBD1. V shed 7 bases, J shed 2 bases, and the junction held 15 bases outside the gene matches. The CDR3 has 17 residues. Germline CDR1 and CDR2: SGHVS and FQNEAQ. The CDR3 DNA reads TGTGCCAGCAACCCCTCAGTGGGGGACAGGCGGAACTATGGCTACACCTTC. This encodes CASNPSVGDRRNYGYTF.

The chain carries TRBV5-6 and TRBJ1-4; D might be TRBD1 (6 bases). The CDR3 is made up of 15 amino acids. The V end was cut by 3 bases, the J end by 0 bases, with 9 bases between. The germline V gene has CDR1 SGHDT and CDR2 YYEEEE. CDR3 in DNA: TGTGCCAGCAGCTGGGGACAACCAACTAATGAAAAACTGTTTTTT. Its translation: CASSWGQPTNEKLFF.

The chain uses TRBV10-2 and TRBJ1-1; no reliable D call. The CDR3 is 14 residues long. The germline CDR1 and CDR2 sequences are WSHSY and SAAADI. Trimming left V 7 bases short and J 2 bases short, with 14 bases between. Here the CDR3 reads CASTAMGSNTEAFF. The CDR3 nucleotides read TGCGCCAGCACCGCAATGGGCAGCAACACTGAAGCTTTCTTT.

The V call is TRBV7-2, the J call TRBJ2-1; D is perhaps TRBD2 (6 bases). Looked up from germline, CDR1 is SGHTA and CDR2 is FQGNSA. This CDR3 comprises 15 residues. Trimming left V 5 bases short and J 2 bases short, with 13 bases between. The CDR3 sequence: CASSPGASAYNEQFF. CDR3 bases: TGTGCCAGCAGCCCGGGCGCTAGCGCCTACAATGAGCAGTTCTTC.

The chain couples TRBV2 to TRBJ2-2, with D unresolved. The CDR3 spans 13 residues. The germline V and J ends were trimmed by 6 bases and 9 bases, with 14 bases remaining between them. Germline lookup yields CDR1 SNHLY and CDR2 FYNNEI. DNA for the CDR3: TGTGCCAGCAGGGGTCGAGGAAGGTGGGAGCTGTTTTTT. This codes for CASRGRGRWELFF. The full variable domain, in which reference TRBV2 and TRBJ2-2 provide the parts outside the CDR3, is EPEVTQTPSHQVTQMGQEVILRCVPISNHLYFYWYRQILGQKVEFLVSFYNNEISEKSEIFDDQFSVERPDGSNFTLKIRSTKLEDSAMYFCASRGRGRWELFFGEGSRLTVL.

The rearrangement links TRBV9 to TRBJ1-2, with 7 bases that match TRBD1. CDR1 and CDR2 from the germline V gene are SGDLS and YYNGEE. The V segment lost 4 bases and the J segment 7 bases; nucleotides outside the gene matches: 4. This CDR3 has 12 residues. In nucleotides, the CDR3 is TGTGCCAGCAGCCCAGGGGGTCCTGGCTACACCTTC. Amino acids: CASSPGGPGYTF.

The chain combines TRBV5-1 with TRBJ2-3, with 8 positions matching TRBD2. This CDR3 is built from 21 residues. Germline assignment: CDR1 SGHRS and CDR2 YFSETQ. J lost 0 bases, V lost 4 bases, and 22 bases had no gene match. The CDR3 is CASSPRRGGVAGPPSTDTQYF. CDR3 DNA sequence: TGCGCCAGCAGCCCCCGGCGGGGTGGAGTAGCGGGGCCCCCTAGCACAGATACGCAGTATTTT. The full variable domain, its missing parts supplied by reference TRBV5-1 and TRBJ2-3, is KAGVTQTPRYLIKTRGQQVTLSCSPISGHRSVSWYQQTPGQGLQFLFEYFSETQRNKGNFPGRFSGRQFSNSRSEMNVSTLELGDSALYLCASSPRRGGVAGPPSTDTQYFGPGTRLTVL.

In this sample, this clone turned up once. This chain joins TRBV4-2 and TRBJ2-2; TRBD1 matches at 9 bases. CDR3 size: 19 residues. The V gene end was trimmed by 3 bases and the J gene end by 6 bases; junction bases not matched to a gene: 17. CDR1 is LGHNA and CDR2 is YNFKEQ in the germline V gene. The DNA of the CDR3 is TGTGCCAGCAGCCAGGAAATACAGGGGGCCGCGATGGGGGCCGGGGAGCTGTTTTTT. Its protein product is CASSQEIQGAAMGAGELFF.

The gene calls are TRBV5-4 and TRBJ1-1; the D gene is possibly TRBD1 (5 bases). V was pared by 4 bases and J by 0 bases, with 16 bases between. From germline, CDR1 is SGHNT and CDR2 YYREEE (reference sequence). The CDR3 is made up of 16 amino acids. The CDR3 reads CASSPEGTIMNTEAFF. CDR3 coding DNA: TGTGCCAGCAGCCCGGAGGGGACCATCATGAACACTGAAGCTTTCTTT.

The V gene is TRBV29-1, the J gene TRBJ1-5, with 7 bases identical to TRBD1. Germline CDR1 reads SQVTM; CDR2 reads ANQGSEA. This CDR3 is 15 amino acids long. V trimming: 4 bases; J trimming: 0 bases; junction bases outside the gene matches: 6. The CDR3 loop reads CSVGGDSISNQPQHF. CDR3 bases: TGCAGCGTTGGGGGGGACAGCATTAGCAATCAGCCCCAGCATTTT.